This T cell receptor beta chain stems from a study of graft-versus-host responses after intestinal transplantation. The overall study: Anti-thymocyte globulin induction preceded about 3 years of tacrolimus and steroid maintenance in all recipients.

Profiling relied on immunoSEQ multiplex PCR, and the TCRdb table lists in-frame clones only, not all of them. The table includes approximately 130,000 clones, approximately 90% detected once. In its sample, this clone was seen once. Its target is unknown. The CDR3 is 12 residues long. Germline loops: CDR1 MNHNY, CDR2 SVGAGI (reference sequence). The ends lost 9 bases at V and 4 bases at J; junction bases unmatched: 4. The study, taken as a whole, reports: Marrow from the recipient contained GvH clones, some of which had appeared first in ileum or blood. High graft-versus-host to host-versus-graft clonal ratios were found in allografts of patients who had graft-donor T cell macrochimerism.

This sequence was found in a human donor who received an intestinal transplant. The V gene is TRBV6-6, the J gene TRBJ2-7, with 9 bases lining up with TRBD1. The sequencing here drew on unstimulated CD4+ T cells sorted from spleen or lymph node cells, taken before intestinal transplant. The CDR3, as DNA: TGTGCCAGTCGGACAGGGGCTTACGAGCAGTACTTC. Protein sequence: CASRTGAYEQYF.